This T cell receptor (beta chain) was found in a study of blood T cell repertoires in COVID-19. Study-wide context: The analysed material was cDNA or gDNA that came from T cells, B-cell-depleted T cells, or PBMCs.

Authors' data handling: Quantification of nucleated cells was approximated via reference gene primer amplification. Assay: immunoSEQ multiplex PCR; the TCRdb copy retains only in-frame clones and omits some. The DNA gave D and trimming, while V, J and clone size come from that table. The repertoire holds approximately 230,000 clones, about 85% seen once, with under 4% in the top ten. Trimming left V 2 bases short and J 6 bases short, with 5 bases between. The CDR3 extends over 13 amino acids. Germline assignment: CDR1 LGHDT and CDR2 YNNKEL (reference sequence). The sample comprised peripheral blood. The receptor's source is a man younger than 35 with active or convalescent COVID-19. V gene TRBV3-1 (or the pseudogene TRBV3-2) combines with J gene TRBJ1-6; no firm D call. CDR3 bases: TGTGCCAGCAGCCAATACATTAATTCACCCCTCCACTTT. As protein: CASSQYINSPLHF.